This TCR beta chain was found in a study of neurological immune-mediated disorders. A single record per CDR3 protein comes from TCRdb applying MiXCR to the 5' RACE reads. The profile shows some 41,000 distinct CDR3 sequences, roughly 2.5% of them singletons. CDR3 length equals 16 residues. Germline lookup yields CDR1 SGHRS and CDR2 YFSETQ. V lost 3 bases and J lost 8; bases outside the gene matches: 7. The sequence was collected from a man under 40 with multiple sclerosis. The gene calls are TRBV5-1 and TRBJ1-6; TRBD1 aligns across 11 bases. Material for sequencing was PBMCs. The CDR3 sequence is CASSSWTGGEYSPLHF. The CDR3 region has the DNA TGCGCCAGCAGCTCATGGACAGGGGGCGAGTATTCACCCCTCCACTTT.